This TCR beta chain was sequenced for a study of T cells expressing NK-cell markers. Study at large: All TCR beta repertoires analysed originated from sorted CD3+CD56+NKG2C+, CD3+CD56+NKG2C- and CD3+CD56-NKG2C+ T cells. The study, taken as a whole, reports: HCMV specificity of expanded NKG2C+ T cell clones remained unclear. The contribution of dominant NKG2C+ clonotypes to CD8+ T cells in six or seven donors was roughly 1.0-7.5%.

Turning to this clonotype: Antigen unknown.

5'RACE template switching with UMIs generated TCR beta cDNA. TCRdb reprocessed the 5' RACE reads, keeping one entry per CDR3 protein, no DNA. The sample's table shows some 390,000 distinct CDR3 sequences. What was sequenced was blood T cells: a sorted CD56 or NKG2C T cell subset, CD4+ or CD8+ T cells, or bulk PBMC T cells (not recorded which). The sequence derives from a woman aged 50 to 60 in good health.

CDR3 sequence reads: CASSHDRGGRFPDTQYF. V gene TRBV2 combines with J gene TRBJ2-3; no DNA is available, so the TRBD1 call from TCRdb remains unchecked. From germline, CDR1 is SNHLY and CDR2 FYNNEI. This CDR3 is 17 amino acids long.